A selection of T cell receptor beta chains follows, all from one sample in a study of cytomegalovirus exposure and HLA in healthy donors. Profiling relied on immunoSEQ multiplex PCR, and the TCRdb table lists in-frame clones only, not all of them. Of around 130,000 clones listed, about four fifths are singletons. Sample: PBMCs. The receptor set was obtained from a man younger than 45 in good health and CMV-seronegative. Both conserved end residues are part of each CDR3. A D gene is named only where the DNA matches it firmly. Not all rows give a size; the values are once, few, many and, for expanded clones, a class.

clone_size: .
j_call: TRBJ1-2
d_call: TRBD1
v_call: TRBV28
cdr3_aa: CASSSTRTGSMGYTF
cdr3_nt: TGTGCCAGCAGTTCCACTCGGACAGGGTCGATGGGCTACACCTTC

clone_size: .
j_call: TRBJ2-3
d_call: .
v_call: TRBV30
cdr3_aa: CAWTRGLPVGDTQYF
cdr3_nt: TGTGCCTGGACCCGGGGTCTCCCGGTAGGAGATACGCAGTATTTT

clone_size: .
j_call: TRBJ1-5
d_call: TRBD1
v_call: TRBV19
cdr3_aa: CASSIRRQGQPQHF
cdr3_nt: TGTGCCAGTAGTATTAGGCGACAGGGCCAGCCCCAGCATTTT

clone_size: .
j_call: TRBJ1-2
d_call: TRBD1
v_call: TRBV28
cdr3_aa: CASSLPTGAHYGYTF
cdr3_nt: TGTGCCAGCAGTTTACCCACAGGGGCCCACTATGGCTACACCTTC

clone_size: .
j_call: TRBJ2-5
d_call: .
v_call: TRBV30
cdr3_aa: CAWSKPADRQETQYF
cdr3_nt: TGTGCCTGGAGTAAGCCGGCAGACAGACAAGAGACCCAGTACTTC

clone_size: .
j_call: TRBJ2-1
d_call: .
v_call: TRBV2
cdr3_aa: CASSRESYNEQFF
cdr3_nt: TGTGCCAGCAGCAGGGAATCCTACAATGAGCAGTTCTTC

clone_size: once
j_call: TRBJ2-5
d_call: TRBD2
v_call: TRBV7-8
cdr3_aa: CASSPRTSDKETQYF
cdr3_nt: TGTGCCAGCAGCCCCCGGACTAGCGATAAAGAGACCCAGTACTTC

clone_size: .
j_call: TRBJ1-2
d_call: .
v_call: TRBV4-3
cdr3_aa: CASSQVREMGYTF
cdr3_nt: TGCGCCAGCAGCCAAGTACGGGAGATGGGCTACACCTTC

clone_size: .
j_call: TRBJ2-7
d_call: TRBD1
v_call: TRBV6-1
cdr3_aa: CASSGQGAWEQYF
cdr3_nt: TGTGCCAGCAGTGGACAGGGGGCATGGGAGCAGTACTTC

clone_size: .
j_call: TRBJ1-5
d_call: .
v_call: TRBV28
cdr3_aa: CASSPNQGLLSNQPQHF
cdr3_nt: TGTGCCAGCAGTCCCAATCAGGGTTTGTTGAGCAATCAGCCCCAGCATTTT

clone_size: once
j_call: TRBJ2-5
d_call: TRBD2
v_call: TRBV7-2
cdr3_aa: CASSLASGGQETQYF
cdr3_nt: TGTGCCAGCAGCTTAGCTTCCGGGGGGCAAGAGACCCAGTACTTC

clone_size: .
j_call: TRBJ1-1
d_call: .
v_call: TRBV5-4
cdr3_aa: CASMTWRTAEAFF
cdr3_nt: TGTGCCAGCATGACCTGGAGGACCGCTGAAGCTTTCTTT

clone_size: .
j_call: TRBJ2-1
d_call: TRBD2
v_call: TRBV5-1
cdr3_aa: CASSLVLAGDEQFF
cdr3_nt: TGCGCCAGCAGCTTGGTTCTAGCGGGAGATGAGCAGTTCTTC

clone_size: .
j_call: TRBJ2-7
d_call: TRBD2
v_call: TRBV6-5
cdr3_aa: CASSLGLAYEQYF
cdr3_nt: TGTGCCAGCAGTTTGGGACTAGCCTACGAGCAGTACTTC

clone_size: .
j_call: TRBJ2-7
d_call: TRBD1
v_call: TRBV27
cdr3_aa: CASSRWDRDYEQYF
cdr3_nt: TGTGCCAGCAGCAGATGGGACAGGGACTACGAGCAGTACTTC

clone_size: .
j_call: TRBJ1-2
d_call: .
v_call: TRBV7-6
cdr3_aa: CASSYGGHRSDYGYTF
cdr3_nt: TGTGCCAGCAGCTATGGGGGACACCGAAGTGACTATGGCTACACCTTC

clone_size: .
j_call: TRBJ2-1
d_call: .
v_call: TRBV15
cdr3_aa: CATSRAYNEQFF
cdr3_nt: TGTGCCACCAGCAGAGCATACAATGAGCAGTTCTTC

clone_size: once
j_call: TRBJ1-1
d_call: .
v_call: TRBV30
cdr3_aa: CAWSVGVGAFF
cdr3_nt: TGTGCCTGGAGTGTCGGGGTAGGAGCTTTCTTT

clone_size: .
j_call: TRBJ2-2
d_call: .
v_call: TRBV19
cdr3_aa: CASSRRQAAGELFF
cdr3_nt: TGTGCCAGTAGTAGACGACAGGCGGCCGGGGAGCTGTTTTTT

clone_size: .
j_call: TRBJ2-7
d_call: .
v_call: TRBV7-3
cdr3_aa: CASSLGSGFEQYF
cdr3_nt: TGTGCCAGCAGCTTAGGGTCGGGGTTCGAGCAGTACTTC